Presented here are 20 T cell receptor beta chains from one specimen sequenced in a study of T-cell reconstitution after alpha-beta-depleted transplantation in children. Unique molecular identifiers were incorporated when the TCRbeta library was constructed. TCRdb processed the PCR reads anew with MiXCR; each CDR3 protein has one entry. The sample yields 480,000 or so distinct CDR3 sequences, 10% to 13% seen once. The material was PBMCs, obtained before TCRalphabeta/CD19-depleted stem cell transplant. The receptor source for this set is a child aged 2-15 years with inherited bone marrow failure, due to receive a stem cell transplant.

This chain uses TRBV6-1 with TRBJ2-5; 7 bases line up with TRBD1. This CDR3 is 15 amino acids long. The J segment lost 5 bases and the V segment lost 0 bases, leaving 6 bases of the junction unmatched. Germline loops: CDR1 MNHNS, CDR2 SASEGT. CDR3 residues: CASSEALTGPETQYF. DNA for the CDR3: TGTGCCAGCAGTGAAGCTCTGACAGGGCCCGAGACCCAGTACTTC.

This clonotype has at least ten counts. This rearrangement joins TRBV6-5 to TRBJ2-2; the D is unclear. The CDR3 is 15 amino acids. Germline V gene lookup returns CDR1 MNHEY and CDR2 SVGAGI. V lost 3 bases, J lost 1 base, and 9 bases lay in between. This CDR3 is CASSYLRRNTGELFF. CDR3 nucleotides: TGTGCCAGCAGTTATTTGCGGAGGAACACCGGGGAGCTGTTTTTT.

This clonotype was seen a few times. CDR3 sequence: CASSPGLAGRGSYNEQFF. CDR3 nucleotide sequence: TGTGCCAGCAGCCCTGGCCTAGCGGGGAGGGGCTCCTACAATGAGCAGTTCTTC. The chain employs TRBV11-1 and TRBJ2-1, with 9 nucleotides matching TRBD2. Trimming at V came to 5 bases and at J to 0 bases, leaving 11 bases not matched to a gene. Germline V gene lookup returns CDR1 SGHAT and CDR2 FQDESV (reference sequence). The CDR3 consists of 18 residues.

The chain recombines TRBV5-6 with TRBJ2-7, with D hard to call. There are 14 residues in the CDR3. Trimming took 0 bases from V and 3 from J, leaving 10 bases between them. Germline CDR1 reads SGHDT; CDR2 reads YYEEEE. CDR3 protein: CASSLGAVCYEQYF. The CDR3 DNA reads TGTGCCAGCAGCTTGGGAGCAGTGTGCTACGAGCAGTACTTC.

This clonotype was seen many times. The V gene is TRBV12-3 or TRBV12-4, the J gene TRBJ1-1, with D hard to call. V was clipped by 2 bases and J by 0 bases, with 7 bases between them. The CDR3 is 14 residues long. CDR3 amino acids: CASSLSGLNTEAFF. In DNA, the CDR3 is TGTGCCAGCAGTTTATCGGGCCTGAACACTGAAGCTTTCTTT.

This clonotype was found many times. The chain employs TRBV10-3 and TRBJ2-3, with D possibly being TRBD1 (6 bases). V was clipped by 3 bases and J by 6 bases, with 16 bases between them. This CDR3 has 15 residues. Germline V gene lookup returns CDR1 ENHRY and CDR2 SYGVKD. The CDR3 loop reads CAISENRVGADTQYF. CDR3 bases: TGTGCCATCAGTGAAAACAGGGTGGGCGCCGATACGCAGTATTTT.

The sample holds many counts of this clonotype. The chain has TRBV9 and TRBJ2-3, with 9 bases lining up with TRBD2. This CDR3 is 15 amino acids long. CDR1 is SGDLS and CDR2 is YYNGEE in the germline V gene. Trimming removed 3 bases from V and 5 bases from J; junction bases left unmatched: 7. The CDR3, as DNA: TGTGCCAGCAGCGCGACTAGCGGTGGTATAGATACGCAGTATTTT. The encoded protein is CASSATSGGIDTQYF.

This clonotype was picked up many times. The chain employs TRBV19 and TRBJ2-2; no reliable D call. The germline V gene has CDR1 LNHDA and CDR2 SQIVND (reference sequence). The CDR3 contains 15 residues. The V and J ends lost 3 bases and 1 base respectively, with 9 bases between them. The CDR3 spells CASSMLAQNTGELFF. The CDR3 DNA follows: TGTGCCAGTAGTATGTTAGCACAGAACACCGGGGAGCTGTTTTTT.

This clonotype turned up a few times. The rearrangement links TRBV19 to TRBJ2-7; 9 nucleotides match TRBD1. The germline CDR1 and CDR2 sequences are LNHDA and SQIVND (reference sequence). The CDR3 is 16 amino acids. V trimming: 6 bases; J trimming: 3 bases; junction bases outside the gene matches: 12. CDR3 coding DNA: TGTGCCAGTAGCCCGGGGTCCGGGACAGGGCACTACGAGCAGTACTTC. This translates into CASSPGSGTGHYEQYF.

This clonotype was found many times. The chain joins TRBV6-2 or TRBV6-3 to TRBJ2-7, with unresolved D. The CDR3 consists of 12 residues. Germline V gene lookup returns CDR1 MNHEY and CDR2 SVGEGT. V lost 1 base to trimming and J lost 6 bases, with 7 bases between them. The CDR3 region has the DNA TGTGCCAGCAGTTACTACGGTGGCGAGCAGTACTTC. Translating it yields CASSYYGGEQYF.

This clonotype was counted a few times. The chain couples TRBV11-2 to TRBJ2-1, with D perhaps matching TRBD2 (6 bases). This CDR3 spans 20 amino acids. The germline V and J ends were trimmed by 5 bases and 3 bases, with 29 bases remaining between them. Per the germline V gene, CDR1 is SGHAT and CDR2 is FQNNGV. CDR3 loop: CASSTPVAGGKGWGYNEQFF. The CDR3 DNA reads as TGTGCCAGCAGCACCCCCGTGGCTGGCGGGAAGGGGTGGGGCTACAATGAGCAGTTCTTC.

This clonotype came up a few times. The gene calls are TRBV12-3 or TRBV12-4 and TRBJ2-4; the D is unclear. The CDR3 totals 15 residues. Trimming cost V 2 bases and J 0 bases, with 8 bases left between them. In DNA, the CDR3 is TGTGCCAGCAGTTTAACCGAACCAGCCAAAAACATTCAGTACTTC. This gives the protein CASSLTEPAKNIQYF.

At least ten counts were recorded for this clonotype. This sequence joins TRBV20-1 and TRBJ1-4; 7 bases fit TRBD1. The CDR3 consists of 13 residues. With 6 bases clipped from V and 6 bases from J, the junction kept 7 bases outside the gene matches. Germline V gene sequence: CDR1 DFQATT, CDR2 SNEGSKA (reference sequence). The CDR3 reads CSARPGGDEKLFF. Here the CDR3 DNA reads TGCAGTGCGCGGCCAGGGGGTGATGAAAAACTGTTTTTT.

Comments on this clonotype: The junction departs from germline at one end; a sequencing error may be responsible. The CDR3 DNA follows: TGTGCCGGCAGATACGCGGGGGAGGACGAGCAGTACTTC. This gives the protein CAGRYAGEDEQYF. V is TRBV27 and J is TRBJ2-7, with 7 nucleotides matching TRBD2. CDR3 length: 13 amino acids. CDR1 is MNHEY, CDR2 SMNVEV, per germline (reference sequence).

This clonotype was counted ten times or more. This sequence joins TRBV27 and TRBJ2-1; D possibly corresponds to TRBD2 (5 bases). The V end was cut by 4 bases, the J end by 2 bases, with 15 bases between. The CDR3 loop spans 16 amino acids. Germline loops: CDR1 MNHEY, CDR2 SMNVEV (reference sequence). The CDR3: CASSSPGFSAYNEQFF. CDR3 coding DNA: TGTGCCAGCAGTTCCCCGGGGTTCTCGGCCTACAATGAGCAGTTCTTC.

J is TRBJ1-5 and V is TRBV23-1; D gene unclear. TRBV23-1 counts as an open reading frame of uncertain function. This CDR3 spans 14 amino acids. This CDR3 reads CGGRRRVSNQPQHF. Here the CDR3 DNA reads TGCGGCGGAAGGAGGAGGGTTAGCAATCAGCCCCAGCATTTT.

This clonotype has just a few counts. The gene calls are TRBV20-1 and TRBJ2-1, with 12 bases aligning to TRBD2. Germline-derived CDR1 and CDR2 are DFQATT and SNEGSKA (reference sequence). CDR3 length: 21 residues. Germline trimming cut 4 bases from V and 1 base from J; bases unmatched to any gene: 20. CDR3 region: CSATSPPSTSGRSRSYNEQFF. DNA of the CDR3: TGCAGTGCTACTTCCCCCCCGTCGACTAGCGGGAGATCAAGGTCCTACAATGAGCAGTTCTTC.

This clonotype came up many times. The genes are TRBV5-1 and TRBJ2-1, with 13 bases identical to TRBD2. Per germline, CDR1 SGHRS and CDR2 YFSETQ. V shed 4 bases, J shed 8 bases, and the junction held 6 bases outside the gene matches. There are 15 residues in the CDR3. The CDR3 sequence: CASSAGLAGVYEQFF. The CDR3 DNA reads as TGCGCCAGCAGCGCAGGACTAGCGGGAGTCTATGAGCAGTTCTTC.

This sequence joins TRBV15 and TRBJ2-3, with 7 bases fitting TRBD2. Germline CDR1 is LNHNV and CDR2 is YYDKDF (reference sequence). The CDR3 sequence is 21 residues long. Trimming took 2 bases from V and 0 from J; bases not matched to a gene: 20. CDR3 DNA: TGTGCCACCAGCAGATCCCCCCGGCGGAGCGGGACGTTTCTTAGCACAGATACGCAGTATTTT. The encoded protein is CATSRSPRRSGTFLSTDTQYF.

The genes are TRBV20-1 and TRBJ2-2; D might be TRBD1 or TRBD2, each matching 5 bases. The germline V gene encodes CDR1 DFQATT and CDR2 SNEGSKA (reference sequence). Trimming removed 0 bases from V and 4 bases from J, with 9 bases in between. CDR3 length: 14 residues. The CDR3 protein is CSARDWGTTGELFF. The CDR3 DNA reads as TGCAGTGCTAGAGATTGGGGGACCACCGGGGAGCTGTTTTTT.